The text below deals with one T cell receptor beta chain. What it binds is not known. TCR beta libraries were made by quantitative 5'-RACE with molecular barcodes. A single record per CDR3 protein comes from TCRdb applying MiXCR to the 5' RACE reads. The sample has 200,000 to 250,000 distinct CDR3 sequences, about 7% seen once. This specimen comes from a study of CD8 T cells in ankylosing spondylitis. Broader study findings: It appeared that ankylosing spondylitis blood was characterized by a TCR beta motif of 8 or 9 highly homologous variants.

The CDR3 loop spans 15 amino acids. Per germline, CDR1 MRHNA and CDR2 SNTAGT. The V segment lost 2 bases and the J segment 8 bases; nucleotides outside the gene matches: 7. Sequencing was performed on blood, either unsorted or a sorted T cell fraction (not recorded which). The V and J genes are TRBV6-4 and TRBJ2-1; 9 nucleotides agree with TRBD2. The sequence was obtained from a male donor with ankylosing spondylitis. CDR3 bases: TGTGCCAGCAGTGACCTAGCGGGAAGTGCCGATGAGCAGTTCTTC. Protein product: CASSDLAGSADEQFF.